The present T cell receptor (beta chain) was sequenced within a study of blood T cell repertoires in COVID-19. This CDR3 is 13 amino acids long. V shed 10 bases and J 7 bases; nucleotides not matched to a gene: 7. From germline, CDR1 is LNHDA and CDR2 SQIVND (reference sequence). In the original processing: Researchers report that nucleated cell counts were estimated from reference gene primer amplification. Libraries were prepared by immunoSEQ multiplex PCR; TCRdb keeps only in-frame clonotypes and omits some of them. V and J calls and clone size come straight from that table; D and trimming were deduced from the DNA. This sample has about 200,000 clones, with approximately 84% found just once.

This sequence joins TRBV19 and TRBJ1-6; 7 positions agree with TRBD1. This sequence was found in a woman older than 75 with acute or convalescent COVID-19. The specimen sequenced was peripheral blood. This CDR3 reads CATSTGLNSPLHF. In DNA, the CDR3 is TGTGCCACCTCGACAGGGTTGAATTCACCCCTCCACTTT.